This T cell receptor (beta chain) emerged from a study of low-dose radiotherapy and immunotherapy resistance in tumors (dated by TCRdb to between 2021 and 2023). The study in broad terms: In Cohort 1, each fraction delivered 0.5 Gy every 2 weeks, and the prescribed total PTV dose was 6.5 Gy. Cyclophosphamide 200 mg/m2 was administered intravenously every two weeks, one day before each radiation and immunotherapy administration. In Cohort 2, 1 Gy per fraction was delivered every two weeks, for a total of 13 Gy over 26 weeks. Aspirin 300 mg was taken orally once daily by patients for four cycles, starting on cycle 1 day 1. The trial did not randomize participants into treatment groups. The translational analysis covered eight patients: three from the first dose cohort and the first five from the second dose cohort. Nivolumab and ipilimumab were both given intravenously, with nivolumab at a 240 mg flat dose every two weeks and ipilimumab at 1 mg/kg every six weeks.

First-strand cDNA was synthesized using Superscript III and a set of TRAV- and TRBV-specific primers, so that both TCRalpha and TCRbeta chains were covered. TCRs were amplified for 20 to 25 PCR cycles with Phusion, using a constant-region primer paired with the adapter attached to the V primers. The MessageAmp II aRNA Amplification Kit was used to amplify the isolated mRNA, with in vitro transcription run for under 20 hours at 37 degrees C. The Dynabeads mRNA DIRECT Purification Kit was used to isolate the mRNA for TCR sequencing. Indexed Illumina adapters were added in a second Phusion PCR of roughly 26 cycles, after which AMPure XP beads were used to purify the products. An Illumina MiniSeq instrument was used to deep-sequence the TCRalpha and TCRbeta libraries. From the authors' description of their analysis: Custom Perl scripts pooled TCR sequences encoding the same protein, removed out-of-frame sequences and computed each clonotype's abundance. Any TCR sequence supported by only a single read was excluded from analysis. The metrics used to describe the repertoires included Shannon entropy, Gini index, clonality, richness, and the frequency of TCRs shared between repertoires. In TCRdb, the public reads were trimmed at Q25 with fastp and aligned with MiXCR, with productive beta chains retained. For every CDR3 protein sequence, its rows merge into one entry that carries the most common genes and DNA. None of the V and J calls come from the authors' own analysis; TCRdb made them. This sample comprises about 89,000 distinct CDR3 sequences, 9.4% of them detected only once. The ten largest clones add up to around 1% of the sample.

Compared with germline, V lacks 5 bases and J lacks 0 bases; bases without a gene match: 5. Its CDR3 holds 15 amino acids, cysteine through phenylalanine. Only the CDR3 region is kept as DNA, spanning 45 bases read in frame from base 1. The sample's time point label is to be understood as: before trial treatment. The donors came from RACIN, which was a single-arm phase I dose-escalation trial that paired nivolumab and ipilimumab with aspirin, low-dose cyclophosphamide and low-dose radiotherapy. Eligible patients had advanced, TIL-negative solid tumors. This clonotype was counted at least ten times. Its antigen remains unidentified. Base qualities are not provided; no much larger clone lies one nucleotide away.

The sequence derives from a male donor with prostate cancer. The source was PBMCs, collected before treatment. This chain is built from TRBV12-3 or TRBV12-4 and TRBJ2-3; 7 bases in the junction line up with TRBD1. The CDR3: CASSEQGSSTDTQYF. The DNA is TGTGCCAGCAGTGAACAGGGGTCTAGCACAGATACGCAGTATTTT.